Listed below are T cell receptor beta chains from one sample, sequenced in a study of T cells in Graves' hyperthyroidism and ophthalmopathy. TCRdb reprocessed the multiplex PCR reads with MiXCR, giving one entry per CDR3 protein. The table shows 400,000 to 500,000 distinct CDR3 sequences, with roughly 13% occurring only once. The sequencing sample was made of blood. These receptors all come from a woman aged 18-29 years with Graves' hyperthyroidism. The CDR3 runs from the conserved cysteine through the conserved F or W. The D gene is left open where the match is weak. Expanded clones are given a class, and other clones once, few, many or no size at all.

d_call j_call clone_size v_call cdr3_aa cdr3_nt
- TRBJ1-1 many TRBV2 CASSDLASNTEAFF TGTGCCAGCAGTGACCTGGCCTCGAACACTGAAGCTTTCTTT
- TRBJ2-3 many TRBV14 CASSPYVPQGADTQYF TGTGCCAGCAGCCCGTACGTGCCCCAGGGAGCAGATACGCAGTATTTT
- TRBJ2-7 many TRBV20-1 CSAYRDDSYEQYF TGCAGTGCTTACCGGGACGACTCCTACGAGCAGTACTTC
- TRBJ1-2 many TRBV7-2 CASSYRDFYGYTF TGTGCCAGCAGCTACCGGGACTTCTATGGCTACACCTTC
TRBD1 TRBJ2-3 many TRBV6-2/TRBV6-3 CASSSGQASTDTQYF TGTGCCAGCAGTTCCGGACAGGCCTCCACAGATACGCAGTATTTT
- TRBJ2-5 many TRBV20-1 CSARDGRDETQYF TGCAGTGCTAGAGATGGCAGGGACGAGACCCAGTACTTC
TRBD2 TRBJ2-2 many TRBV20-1 CSAAPMGRAVMAGELFF TGCAGTGCTGCCCCTATGGGGAGGGCCGTCATGGCCGGGGAGCTGTTTTTT
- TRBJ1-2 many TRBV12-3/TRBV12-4 CASSPGMEGYTF TGTGCCAGCAGTCCGGGGATGGAAGGCTACACCTTC
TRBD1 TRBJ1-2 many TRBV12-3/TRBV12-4 CASRRGTGSGGGYTF TGTGCCAGCAGACGGGGGACAGGGTCCGGGGGAGGCTACACCTTC
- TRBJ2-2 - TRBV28 CASSLSQGRPGELFF TGTGCCAGCAGTTTATCCCAAGGCAGGCCCGGGGAGCTGTTTTTT
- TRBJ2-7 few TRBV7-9 CASSLGGRGHYEQYF TGTGCCAGCAGCTTAGGGGGACGGGGTCACTACGAGCAGTACTTC
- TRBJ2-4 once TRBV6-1 CASSDSGAVAKNIQYF TGTGCCAGCAGCGATTCGGGGGCGGTAGCCAAAAACATTCAGTACTTC
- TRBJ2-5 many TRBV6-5 CASSYSRDEGSQYF TGTGCCAGCAGTTACTCGAGAGATGAGGGGTCCCAGTACTTC
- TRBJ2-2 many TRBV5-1 CASSAGPGRTNTGELFF TGCGCCAGCAGCGCCGGTCCTGGACGGACGAACACCGGGGAGCTGTTTTTT
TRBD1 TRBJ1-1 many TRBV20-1 CSARDVGTGMNTEAFF TGCAGTGCTAGAGATGTCGGGACAGGGATGAACACTGAAGCTTTCTTT
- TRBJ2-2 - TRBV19 CASTPAITTGELFF TGTGCCAGTACCCCAGCTATTACCACCGGGGAGCTGTTTTTT
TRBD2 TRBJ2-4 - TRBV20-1 CSAREGSGRGAKNIQYF TGCAGTGCTAGAGAGGGTAGCGGGAGGGGGGCCAAAAACATTCAGTACTTC
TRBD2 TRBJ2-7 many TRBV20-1 CSADPGLASSYEQYF TGCAGTGCCGACCCGGGACTAGCGTCCTCCTACGAGCAGTACTTC
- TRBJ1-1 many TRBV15 CATSGGGTEAFF TGTGCCACCAGCGGAGGGGGCACTGAAGCTTTCTTT
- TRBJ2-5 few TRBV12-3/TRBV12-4 CASSLGGQGGGETQYF TGTGCCAGCAGTTTAGGGGGCCAAGGGGGGGGAGAGACCCAGTACTTC
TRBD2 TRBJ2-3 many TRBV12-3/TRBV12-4 CASSRRPGLAGGDTQYF TGTGCCAGCAGCCGACGGCCCGGACTAGCGGGAGGAGATACGCAGTATTTT
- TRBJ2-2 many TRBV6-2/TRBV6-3 CASSYFIENTGELFF TGTGCCAGCAGTTACTTCATAGAAAACACCGGGGAGCTGTTTTTT
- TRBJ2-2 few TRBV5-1 CASSLSRRGEVAGGELFF TGCGCCAGCAGCTTGTCCCGAAGGGGCGAGGTCGCTGGGGGGGAGCTGTTTTTT
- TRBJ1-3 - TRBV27 CASSSTRDPRNTIYF TGTGCCAGCAGTTCCACCCGGGACCCCCGGAACACCATATATTTT
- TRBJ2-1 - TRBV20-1 CSARDGSNYEQFF TGCAGTGCTAGAGATGGTAGTAACTATGAGCAGTTCTTC
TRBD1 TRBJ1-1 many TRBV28 CASRGGTGFGEAFF TGTGCCAGCAGGGGGGGGACAGGATTTGGTGAAGCTTTCTTT
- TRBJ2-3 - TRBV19 CASSIGGMDTQYF TGTGCCAGTAGTATTGGAGGAATGGATACGCAGTATTTT
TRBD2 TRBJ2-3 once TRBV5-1 CASRLAGQRRTDTQYF TGCGCCAGCAGACTAGCGGGACAGAGACGCACAGATACGCAGTATTTT
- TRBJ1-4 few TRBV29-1 CSVEIPGGMNEKLFF TGCAGCGTTGAGATTCCCGGGGGGATGAATGAAAAACTGTTTTTT
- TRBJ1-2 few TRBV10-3 CAIRRTNYGYTF TGTGCCATCAGACGGACGAACTATGGCTACACCTTC
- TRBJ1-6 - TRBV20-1 CSAKNLRSSPLHF TGCAGTGCCAAAAATCTAAGGAGTTCACCCCTCCACTTT
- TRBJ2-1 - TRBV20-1 CSAWRAGSNEQFF TGCAGTGCCTGGAGGGCGGGATCCAATGAGCAGTTCTTC
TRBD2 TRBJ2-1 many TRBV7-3 CASSFGGSRSEQFF TGTGCCAGCAGCTTTGGCGGGAGTAGGAGTGAGCAGTTCTTC
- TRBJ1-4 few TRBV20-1 CSAPGPTNEKLFF TGCAGTGCCCCGGGTCCAACTAATGAAAAACTGTTTTTT
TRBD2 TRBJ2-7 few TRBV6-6 CASSYRTSGDPYEQYF TGTGCCAGCAGTTACCGGACTAGCGGTGACCCCTACGAGCAGTACTTC
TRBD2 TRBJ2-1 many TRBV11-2 CASSHTWGLAGAHTYNEQFF TGTGCCAGCAGCCATACCTGGGGACTAGCGGGAGCGCACACCTACAATGAGCAGTTCTTC
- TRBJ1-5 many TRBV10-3 CAISESPSNQPQHF TGTGCCATCAGTGAGTCCCCTAGCAATCAGCCCCAGCATTTT
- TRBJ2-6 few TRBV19 CATHGSVGSGANVLTF TGTGCCACCCATGGTTCCGTAGGATCTGGGGCCAACGTCCTGACTTTC
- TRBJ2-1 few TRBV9 CASSVDGPSYNEQFF TGTGCCAGCAGCGTTGATGGACCGTCCTACAATGAGCAGTTCTTC
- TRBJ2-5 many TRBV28 CASSLGTAETQYF TGTGCCAGCAGTTTAGGGACGGCAGAGACCCAGTACTTC
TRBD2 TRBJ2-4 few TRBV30 CASWGGPGKNIQYF TGTGCCTCATGGGGGGGACCGGGAAAAAACATTCAGTACTTC
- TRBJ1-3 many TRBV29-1 CSVDVPGAGNTIYF TGCAGCGTTGACGTACCGGGGGCCGGAAACACCATATATTTT
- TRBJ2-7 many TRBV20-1 CSAESGSSYEQYF TGCAGTGCAGAATCAGGGAGCTCCTACGAGCAGTACTTC
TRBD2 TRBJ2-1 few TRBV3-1 CASSSYSGSDYNEQFF TGTGCCAGCAGCTCCTACAGCGGGAGTGACTACAATGAGCAGTTCTTC
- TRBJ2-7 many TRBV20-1 CSARPDTSYEQYF TGCAGTGCTAGACCGGACACTTCCTACGAGCAGTACTTC
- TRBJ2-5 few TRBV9 CASSVGRGPTQETQYF TGTGCCAGCAGCGTAGGACGGGGTCCCACGCAAGAGACCCAGTACTTC
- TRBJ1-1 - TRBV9 CASSVATGNEAFF TGTGCCAGCAGCGTAGCTACGGGGAATGAAGCTTTCTTT
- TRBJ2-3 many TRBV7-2 CASSHRGTSRDTDTQYF TGTGCCAGCAGCCACAGGGGGACTAGCCGAGACACAGATACGCAGTATTTT
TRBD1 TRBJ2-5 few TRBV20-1 CSAKGQGAQTQYF TGCAGTGCTAAGGGACAGGGGGCACAGACCCAGTACTTC
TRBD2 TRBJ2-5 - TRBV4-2 CASSQEAGGNGETQYF TGTGCCAGCAGCCAAGAGGCGGGAGGAAACGGAGAGACCCAGTACTTC
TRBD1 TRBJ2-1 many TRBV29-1 CSVARASGGDEQFF TGCAGCGTTGCTCGGGCCTCAGGGGGCGATGAGCAGTTCTTC
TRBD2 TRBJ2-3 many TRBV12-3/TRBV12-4 CASSFSSGKADTQYF TGTGCCAGCAGTTTTTCTAGCGGGAAGGCAGATACGCAGTATTTT
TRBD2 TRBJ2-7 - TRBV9 CASSVAGLAGDEQYF TGTGCCAGCAGCGTAGCTGGACTAGCGGGAGATGAGCAGTACTTC
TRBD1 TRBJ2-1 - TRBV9 CASSVTQGANEQFF TGTGCCAGCAGCGTCACGCAGGGGGCGAATGAGCAGTTCTTC